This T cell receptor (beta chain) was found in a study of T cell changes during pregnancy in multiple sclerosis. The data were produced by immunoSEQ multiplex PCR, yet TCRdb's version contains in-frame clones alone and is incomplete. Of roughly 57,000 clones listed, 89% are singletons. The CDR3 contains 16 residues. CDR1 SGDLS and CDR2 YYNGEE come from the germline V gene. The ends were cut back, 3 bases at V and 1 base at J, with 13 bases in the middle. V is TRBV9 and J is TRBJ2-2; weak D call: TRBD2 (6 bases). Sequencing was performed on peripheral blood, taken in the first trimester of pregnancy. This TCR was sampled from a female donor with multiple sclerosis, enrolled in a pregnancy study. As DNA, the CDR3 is TGTGCCAGCAGCGCTGGAGGGGCCGTGAACACCGGGGAGCTGTTTTTT. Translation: CASSAGGAVNTGELFF.